This TCR beta chain was documented in a study of siplizumab effects on memory and regulatory T cells. Whole-study findings and limits: A major contribution to the alloresponse seemed to be made by naive T cells, which seemed more diverse than memory cells. Controls showed an average of roughly 27% Treg-derived mappable alloreactive CD4+ clones, while siplizumab showed roughly 70%.

Some clones are missing from TCRdb's copy, which holds only in-frame ones; the method was immunoSEQ multiplex PCR. The sample yields 90,000 to 120,000 clones, about 91% seen once. Remarks on this clone: Its antigen remains unidentified.

The ends were cut back, 7 bases at V and 4 bases at J, with 17 bases in the middle. Germline assignment: CDR1 LNHDA and CDR2 SQIVND (reference sequence). The CDR3 is 16 residues long. This clonotype was sampled from a human donor in good health. Some clones in this sample may be carry-over from other donors' samples. The chain joins TRBV19 to TRBJ2-6, with D perhaps TRBD2 (6 bases). The sample taken for sequencing was CD4+ T cells sorted from blood. The CDR3 spells CASTSGGGTGANVLTF. CDR3 sequence (DNA): TGTGCCAGTACCAGCGGAGGAGGGACCGGGGCCAACGTCCTGACTTTC. The full variable domain, its missing parts supplied by reference TRBV19 and TRBJ2-6, is DGGITQSPKYLFRKEGQNVTLSCEQNLNHDAMYWYRQDPGQGLRLIYYSQIVNDFQKGDIAEGYSVSREKKESFPLTVTSAQKNPTAFYLCASTSGGGTGANVLTFGAGSRLTVL.